This entry is about one T cell receptor beta chain. This receptor's antigen is unknown. No much larger clonotype is one base removed from it; base qualities were not supplied. The sample's time point label, decoded: baseline before first vaccination. Vaccinee samples came from UK trials COV001 and COV002, including a single-blind randomized controlled phase 2/3 trial of AZD1222 (ChAdOx1 nCoV-19) in healthy adults. For TCRbeta chain sequencing, PBMC samples were collected from trial participants at day 0 and at day 28 after the second dose. The data stem from a study of T cell responses to AZD1222 COVID-19 vaccine (dated by TCRdb to the early 2020s). In terms of the full investigation: AZD1222 recipients with second doses at about 4 weeks or about 12 weeks were pooled, because spike-specific TCR depth and breadth did not differ between schedules. TCR sequencing covered 233 trial participants: approximately 200 given two doses of AZD1222 and around 26 given two doses of MenACWY control vaccine. Enrollment into the trials was organized by age into subgroups of 18-55, 56-69 and 70-plus years, and those subgroups contained about 150, 27 and 61 TCR-sequenced participants, respectively.

The CDR3 regions of human TCRbeta chains were analyzed by immunosequencing. Concerning the study's data processing: TCRs in the repertoires were compared against a reference library of SARS-CoV-2-specific TCRs that had been generated with the MIRA antigen-specificity platform. Breadth was defined as the fraction of unique TCRs that were SARS-CoV-2-associated. Depth was defined as the fraction of total T cells that were SARS-CoV-2-associated. Using the MIRA data, each spike-specific TCR was mapped to the spike region that the TCR reacts to and placed in a CD4 or CD8 class. Log10-transformed breadth and depth values were compared by one-way ANOVA with Sidak's multiple comparisons tests. What TCRdb holds here is the immuneACCESS table cut down to in-frame rearrangements. Part of the clones is not present; checked against another copy, under half of the missing clones reflect an unresolved V gene, and the others are unexplained. That table furnishes V, J and clone size, whereas the DNA furnished D and trimming. The sample yields some 150,000 clones; over 90% were counted once. Less than 6.5% of the sample goes to the ten largest clones.

Points the paper makes about the study in general: The 56-69-year group was small, and its depth increase did not reach significance, likely because of low power. After two AZD1222 doses, both the breadth and the depth of spike-specific TCRs were significantly higher than at day 0 and than in MenACWY recipients. Reportedly, close to half of the unique spike-specific TCRs recognized epitopes lying outside the regions that are mutated in the B.1.351 and B.1.1.7 variants. Because no day 14 peak-response samples were available, repertoires were characterized only after the peak T cell response. Participants were mostly white British and included more females than males, and it was suggested by the authors that clonal diversity may have been underestimated. The vaccine-associated CD4 TCRs covered the entire spike protein, and the dominant responses fell in regions 160-218 and 743-854. Conclusions about previously exposed vaccinees are limited because only five to seven AZD1222 recipients were SARS-CoV-2 seropositive at baseline.

CDR1 and CDR2 were assigned from the germline V gene (reference sequence) as MNHEY and SMNVEV. Clipping removes 7 bases from V and 5 bases from J, with 8 as the unmatched junction base count. The CDR3 starts with the cysteine, ends with the phenylalanine, and has 14 residues. Of all the DNA, just the CDR3 is kept, 42 bases in frame from base 1. The rearrangement joined TRBV27 to TRBJ2-1, and TRBD1 matches 7 of the central bases. The TCR was taken from an adult in good health. The specimen comprised peripheral blood, sampled on day 0 of AZD1222 vaccination. This receptor carries the CDR3 CASTGTVPHNEQFF. The DNA is TGTGCCAGCACCGGGACAGTACCCCACAATGAGCAGTTCTTC.